Listed below are T cell receptor beta chains from one sample, sequenced in a study of blood T cell repertoires in COVID-19. Libraries were prepared by immunoSEQ multiplex PCR; TCRdb keeps only in-frame clonotypes and omits some of them. The profile shows about 200,000 clones, around 86% of them singletons. The material sequenced was PBMCs or T cells enriched from blood (not recorded which). These receptors were taken from a man between 35 and 55 years old with acute COVID-19. CDR3s include the opening cysteine and the closing phenylalanine or tryptophan. D genes are given only for firm matches. Not every row has a clone size; where given, it reads once, few, many or a size class.

d_call,j_call,v_call,clone_size,cdr3_aa,cdr3_nt
TRBD2,TRBJ2-7,TRBV27,once,CASSTSGRPYSYEQYF,TGTGCCAGCAGTACTAGCGGGAGGCCTTACTCCTACGAGCAGTACTTC
-,TRBJ1-6,TRBV28,-,CASSYRRDSPLHF,TGTGCCAGCAGTTACAGGAGAGATTCACCCCTCCACTTT
TRBD1,TRBJ1-2,TRBV27,-,CASRIQGADLYGYTF,TGTGCCAGCAGAATTCAGGGGGCTGATCTCTATGGCTACACCTTC
-,TRBJ2-7,TRBV5-7,-,CASSCRKGPRGKLNYEQYF,TGTGCCAGCAGCTGCCGGAAGGGCCCACGGGGAAAGTTAAACTACGAGCAGTACTTC
-,TRBJ2-5,TRBV5-5,-,CASSSLDGKETQYF,TGTGCCAGCAGCTCCCTGGACGGGAAAGAGACCCAGTACTTC
-,TRBJ1-5,TRBV28,-,CASSLAGIRPQHF,TGTGCCAGCAGTTTGGCAGGGATTCGGCCCCAGCATTTT
-,TRBJ2-7,TRBV29-1,-,CSVWVRPGEQYF,TGCAGCGTTTGGGTTCGGCCCGGGGAGCAGTACTTC
TRBD1,TRBJ1-6,TRBV27,-,CASRVPGQGISPLHF,TGTGCCAGCAGGGTACCGGGACAGGGAATTTCACCCCTCCACTTT
TRBD1,TRBJ2-6,TRBV5-1,-,CASSAGDRPLYGANVLTF,TGCGCCAGCAGTGCCGGGGACAGGCCGCTTTATGGGGCCAACGTCCTGACTTTC
-,TRBJ2-2,TRBV7-9,-,CASSLTVTGELFF,TGTGCCAGCAGCTTGACAGTCACCGGGGAGCTGTTTTTT
-,TRBJ1-2,TRBV29-1,-,CSVLPRRVMFGYTF,TGCAGCGTTCTCCCTAGGAGGGTAATGTTTGGCTACACCTTC
-,TRBJ2-3,TRBV7-3,-,CASSRERTDTQYF,TGTGCCAGCAGCCGTGAGAGGACAGATACGCAGTATTTT
TRBD1,TRBJ1-5,TRBV2,-,CASGTGNQPQHF,TGTGCCAGCGGGACAGGTAATCAGCCCCAGCATTTT
TRBD2,TRBJ2-5,TRBV18,-,CASSPSASGQETQYF,TGTGCCAGCTCACCATCTGCTAGCGGGCAAGAGACCCAGTACTTC
-,TRBJ1-5,TRBV7-2,-,CASSLELGNQPQHF,TGTGCCAGCAGCTTAGAGCTGGGCAATCAGCCCCAGCATTTT
-,TRBJ2-7,TRBV3-1/TRBV3-2,-,CASSQGRSGPHF,TGTGCCAGCAGCCAGGGTCGGTCAGGTCCACACTTC
TRBD1,TRBJ2-7,TRBV24-1,-,CATSDERGHEQYF,TGTGCCACCAGTGATGAAAGGGGGCACGAGCAGTACTTC
TRBD2,TRBJ2-1,TRBV29-1,-,CSAEPTKGLAGDGSSYNEQFF,TGCAGCGCAGAGCCTACAAAGGGTTTAGCGGGAGACGGGAGCTCCTACAATGAGCAGTTCTTC
TRBD1,TRBJ2-5,TRBV25-1,-,CASSAGQGARRETQYF,TGTGCCAGCAGCGCGGGACAGGGGGCGCGTCGTGAGACCCAGTACTTC
-,TRBJ1-2,TRBV7-3,-,CASSSSDRYGYTF,TGTGCCAGCAGCTCTTCGGACAGATATGGCTACACCTTC
-,TRBJ1-1,TRBV19,-,CASSRTVSFTEAFF,TGTGCCAGTAGTCGGACAGTTAGTTTCACTGAAGCTTTCTTT
TRBD1,TRBJ2-7,TRBV10-3,-,CAISDRDRGSYEQYF,TGTGCCATCAGTGACCGGGACAGGGGATCCTACGAGCAGTACTTC
TRBD2,TRBJ2-7,TRBV9,few,CASSAGSGTSYEQYF,TGTGCCAGCAGCGCTGGGAGCGGGACTAGCTACGAGCAGTACTTC
-,TRBJ2-1,TRBV5-1,once,CASTVTVRGADEQFF,TGCGCCAGCACCGTGACAGTTCGTGGGGCGGATGAGCAGTTCTTC
TRBD1,TRBJ1-5,TRBV19,-,CASSQWGQGNQPQHF,TGTGCCAGTAGTCAGTGGGGACAGGGCAATCAGCCCCAGCATTTT
TRBD2,TRBJ2-2,TRBV4-3,-,CASSLEWAGGPVGELFF,TGCGCCAGCAGCTTAGAATGGGCGGGAGGGCCAGTCGGGGAGCTGTTTTTT
TRBD2,TRBJ2-2,TRBV7-6,-,CASSLAGGPGGELFF,TGTGCCAGCAGCTTAGCGGGAGGGCCTGGCGGGGAGCTGTTTTTT